Below, 19 T cell receptor beta chains from the same sample are listed, as sequenced in a study of CD8+ T cells in alopecia areata. Sequencing used cDNA as its template, made by extracting RNA and reverse transcribing it. Data came from immunoSEQ multiplex PCR; TCRdb stores just in-frame clones and leaves some out. This sample has over 120,000 clones, with less than 70% found just once. Treatment specified: oral pan-JAK inhibitor, 5-10 mg twice daily. Sequences were derived from CD8+ T cells sorted from blood, sampled at week 4, from a patient treated with tofacitinib. Receptors were obtained from a human donor with alopecia areata.

This sequence joins TRBV5-6 and TRBJ1-2; D is possibly TRBD1 (6 bases). V gave up 4 bases and J gave up 9 bases, with 13 bases separating them. Germline V gene data show CDR1 as SGHDT and CDR2 as YYEEEE. The CDR3 loop spans 12 amino acids. The CDR3 region has the DNA TGTGCCAGCAGCCCGGGGACACTCCGCTACACCTTC. Its translation: CASSPGTLRYTF.

V and J are TRBV25-1 and TRBJ1-1, with unresolved D. The germline CDR1 and CDR2 sequences are MGHDK and SYGVNS. This CDR3 contains 16 residues. Trimming cost V 1 base and J 1 base, with 13 bases left between them. The CDR3 loop is CASSESSRRGNTEAFF. The DNA for the CDR3 is TGTGCCAGCAGTGAATCGTCACGACGGGGGAACACTGAAGCTTTCTTT. Based on the CDR3 plus reference TRBV25-1 and TRBJ1-1, the full variable domain is EADIYQTPRYLVIGTGKKITLECSQTMGHDKMYWYQQDPGMELHLIHYSYGVNSTEKGDLSSESTVSRIRTEHFPLTLESARPSHTSQYLCASSESSRRGNTEAFFGQGTRLTVV.

This chain joins TRBV25-1 and TRBJ1-1; D is unresolved. In germline, CDR1 is MGHDK, CDR2 SYGVNS. The ends were cut back, 6 bases at V and 0 bases at J, with 8 bases in the middle. The CDR3 is 13 amino acids. CDR3: CASSLAVNTEAFF. In DNA form, the CDR3 reads TGTGCCAGCAGCTTGGCGGTGAACACTGAAGCTTTCTTT.

The gene calls are TRBV18 and TRBJ1-1; no clear D gene. Germline V CDR1 and CDR2: KGHSH, LQKENI. The CDR3 consists of 12 residues. The V end was cut by 1 base, the J end by 0 bases, with 0 bases between. The CDR3 region is CASSPLNTEAFF. CDR3 DNA: TGTGCCAGCTCACCACTGAACACTGAAGCTTTCTTT. Together with reference TRBV18 and TRBJ1-1, the CDR3 gives the full variable domain: NAGVMQNPRHLVRRRGQEARLRCSPMKGHSHVYWYRQLPEEGLKFMVYLQKENIIDESGMPKERFSAEFPKEGPSILRIQQVVRGDSAAYFCASSPLNTEAFFGQGTRLTVV.

This clone was recorded a few times. This chain uses TRBV7-6 with TRBJ2-1, with TRBD1 identical over 8 bases. This CDR3 has 13 residues. Trimming at V came to 2 bases and at J to 10 bases, leaving 4 bases not matched to a gene. Germline V CDR1 and CDR2: SGHVS, FNYEAQ. The CDR3 nucleotides read TGTGCCAGCAGCTTATCGGGACAGGTCGAGCAGTTCTTC. Its protein is CASSLSGQVEQFF.

The V call is TRBV25-1, the J call TRBJ1-3; 8 bases line up with TRBD1. CDR1 is MGHDK and CDR2 is SYGVNS in the germline V gene. There are 16 residues in the CDR3. V lost 2 bases and J lost 3; bases outside the gene matches: 6. Here the CDR3 reads CASSETDRGFGNTIYF. CDR3 nucleotide sequence: TGTGCCAGCAGTGAAACAGACAGGGGTTTTGGAAACACCATATATTTT.

The chain uses TRBV6-5 and TRBJ2-1; D gene ambiguous. Trimming cost V 0 bases and J 7 bases, with 10 bases left between them. CDR3 length equals 14 residues. Germline CDR1 and CDR2: MNHEY and SVGAGI. CDR3 sequence (DNA): TGTGCCAGCAGTTACTCGAGCTCGGGTAATGAGCAGTTCTTC. This encodes CASSYSSSGNEQFF.

The chain couples TRBV10-3 to TRBJ2-7, with TRBD1 matching over 7 bases. The CDR3 covers 15 residues. In germline, CDR1 is ENHRY, CDR2 SYGVKD. Germline trimming cut 8 bases from V and 3 bases from J; bases unmatched to any gene: 13. The CDR3 DNA reads TGTGCCATCGGGGGATCCGGGACAGCTATCTACGAGCAGTACTTC. Amino acids: CAIGGSGTAIYEQYF.

The V gene is TRBV29-1, the J gene TRBJ2-1; D is uncertain. CDR1 and CDR2 (germline): SQVTM, ANQGSEA. V lost 0 bases, J lost 3 bases, and 15 bases lay in between. This CDR3 region has 16 residues. The CDR3 coding sequence is TGCAGCGTTGAAGATGAGAAAACAGTGGTCTACAATGAGCAGTTCTTC. Protein sequence: CSVEDEKTVVYNEQFF.

This clone occurred a few times. V gene TRBV4-3 combines with J gene TRBJ2-7; D might be TRBD2 (6 bases). Germline values: CDR1 LGHNA, CDR2 YSLEER. V dropped 3 bases and J dropped 6 bases, with 24 bases sitting between them. CDR3 length: 17 amino acids. CDR3 loop: CASSQGAGTPDNIEQYF. CDR3 DNA sequence: TGCGCCAGCAGCCAGGGAGCAGGGACTCCGGATAACATCGAGCAGTACTTC.

J is TRBJ2-1 and V is TRBV29-1; TRBD1 matches 7 bases. This CDR3 spans 13 amino acids. Germline CDR1 SQVTM, CDR2 ANQGSEA. J was trimmed by 4 bases and V by 5 bases; bases with no gene match: 5. The chain's CDR3 is CSVPRDRYNEQFF. The CDR3, as DNA: TGCAGCGTTCCCCGGGACAGATACAATGAGCAGTTCTTC.

The chain uses TRBV9 and TRBJ1-2; no firm D call. The CDR3 contains 11 residues. Germline loops: CDR1 SGDLS, CDR2 YYNGEE. Trimming took off 3 bases at V and 5 bases at J, with 5 bases between the two ends. CDR3 residues: CASSAGYGYTF. DNA of the CDR3: TGTGCCAGCAGCGCCGGTTATGGCTACACCTTC.

The V and J genes are TRBV5-6 and TRBJ2-7; D is uncertain. This CDR3 contains 13 residues. The germline V gene encodes CDR1 SGHDT and CDR2 YYEEEE. With 4 bases removed from V and 2 bases from J, the gap between germline ends came to 10 bases. CDR3 bases: TGTGCCAGCAGCCTACAGACCACCTACGAGCAGTACTTC. Translated: CASSLQTTYEQYF.

This chain connects TRBV30 to TRBJ2-7, with D possibly TRBD1 on 5 matching bases. Trimming removed 4 bases at V and 5 bases at J, with 12 bases between. The CDR3 runs to 12 residues. Germline loops: CDR1 GTSNPN, CDR2 SVGIG (reference sequence). CDR3 residues: CAWTQGWNEQYF. The DNA for the CDR3 is TGTGCCTGGACTCAGGGCTGGAACGAGCAGTACTTC.

The chain is built from TRBV4-1 and TRBJ1-2; D call uncertain. Trimming cost V 3 bases and J 1 base, with 6 bases left between them. The germline CDR1 and CDR2 sequences are MGHRA and YSYEKL. The CDR3 sequence is 13 residues long. CDR3 sequence: CASSQRNNYGYTF. The CDR3, as DNA: TGCGCCAGCAGCCAGCGCAATAACTATGGCTACACCTTC.

The table lists this clone with a few counts. This rearrangement joins TRBV4-1 to TRBJ2-7, with a weak D call TRBD1 (6 bases). The length of the CDR3 is 14 residues. V shed 2 bases and J shed 12 bases, with 20 bases lying between them. The germline V gene has CDR1 MGHRA and CDR2 YSYEKL. CDR3 coding DNA: TGCGCCAGCAGCCAAAATCGCGCGCAGGGGTGGAGGTACTTC. Its translation: CASSQNRAQGWRYF.

This clone appeared a few times. This rearrangement joins TRBV6-5 to TRBJ2-5; D is uncertain. The V gene lost 2 bases and the J gene lost 2 bases, with 6 bases spanning the gap. This CDR3 has 13 residues. CDR1 MNHEY and CDR2 SVGAGI come from the germline V gene. This CDR3 is CASSYLEQETQYF. As DNA, the CDR3 is TGTGCCAGCAGTTACCTAGAGCAAGAGACCCAGTACTTC.

J is TRBJ2-3 and V is TRBV15; 9 bases map to TRBD2. The length of the CDR3 is 14 residues. Germline trimming cut 4 bases from V and 1 base from J; bases unmatched to any gene: 0. Looked up from germline, CDR1 is LNHNV and CDR2 is YYDKDF (reference sequence). DNA for the CDR3: TGTGCCACCAGCAAGCGGGGGGGCACAGATACGCAGTATTTT. Translation: CATSKRGGTDTQYF.

V and J are TRBV23-1 and TRBJ2-5; D may be TRBD2 (5 bases). TRBV23-1 is designated an ORF whose function remains uncertain. This CDR3 comprises 15 residues. V lost 6 bases, J lost 1 base, and 15 bases lay in between. CDR3 nucleotide sequence: TGCGCCAGCAGCCCGGGGATACTCCCCCAAGAGACCCAGTACTTC. Translation: CASSPGILPQETQYF.